This entry describes one TCR beta chain. This clonotype was counted a few times. Its specific antigen is unknown. Base-call qualities are not available, and no considerably larger clone is one nucleotide away. Library prep was done by RACE. TCRdb shows the sequencer as NextSeq 500. During library preparation, unique molecular identifiers were attached to individual cDNA molecules so that TCRs could be counted in a quantitative, reproducible way. Both TCR alpha and TCR beta chains were sequenced from each blood RNA sample. On the study's bioinformatics: Samples had a median of roughly 98,000 TCRs, with a range from 23,224 to 690,600. The Decombinator software suite was used to annotate the V, J and CDR3 of the TCR reads. To make PS versus PT1 abundance plots, every sample was subsampled to the same number of TCRs (28,000). TCRs were defined as expanded if absent before sensitization and observed at least eight times at the 2-week time point. TCRdb handled the public reads itself, with Q25 trimming in fastp and clone calling in MiXCR, and kept productive beta chains. Identical CDR3 proteins give one entry, which carries the most common genes and DNA. The V and J calls were determined by TCRdb, not by the authors. For this sample there are 210,000 or so distinct CDR3 sequences; more than 20% appear just once. The ten largest clonotypes hold approximately 2.3% of the sample.

The data derive from a study of human T cells and chemical hapten exposure (dated by TCRdb to the early 2020s). Regarding the complete study: For sensitization, 2% DPC in acetone was applied to a 2 cm by 2 cm area of upper inner arm skin. Weekly therapeutic DPC doses were additionally applied to the scalp of patients throughout the roughly 25-week study period. Patch tests used Finn chambers with 0.01% DPC on the upper back, scored after 6 days by International Contact Dermatitis Research Group standards. The mostly female patient cohort included alopecia areata with under or over 50% scalp involvement, alopecia totalis and alopecia universalis. The libraries were sequenced as a pool, and the TCR yield per sample differed mostly because of small variations in library volumes within the pool. This study followed changes in the peripheral blood TCR repertoire in vivo during primary and secondary sensitization of alopecia patients to the hapten diphenylcyclopropenone (DPC). Blood samples were taken from patients before sensitization (week 0) and at 2, 6 and about 24 weeks after DPC sensitization. Some 29 alopecia patients gave blood for TCR sequencing at one to four time points (pre-sensitization, 2, 6 and 24 weeks). Paper-wide results and their limitations: No change with DPC sensitization was found in the number of TCRs above 1 in 1000 frequency, and no evidence of global repertoire structure alterations was found. Repeated subsampling changed both the strength of the expansion versus patch-test correlation and the threshold at which the correlation became significant. Because every patient had alopecia, a presumed autoimmune disease, the patients' immune response might differ from that of healthy individuals. The number of PT1 expanded TCRs positively correlated with patch test score, significant at thresholds 8, 16 and 32 but not 4. Compared with pre-sensitization or healthy control sets, expanded TCRs formed significantly more large CDR3 similarity clusters, which is consistent with antigen-driven responses.

Trimming removed 4 bases from V and 5 bases from J; the gene matches leave 5 bases unexplained. Taken from the germline V gene (reference sequence), the CDR1 and CDR2 loops are LNHDA and SQIVND. Spanning cysteine to phenylalanine, the CDR3 consists of 13 amino acids. The sequence is cut down to CDR3 DNA, 39 bases in frame from base 1. According to the study, the label for this sample's time point signals: patch test 3, about 24 weeks after DPC sensitization. The treatment or condition label on this specimen signifies: therapeutic diphenylcyclopropenone sensitization with weekly scalp DPC. At every patch-test visit, the blood draw took place before the patch test was put on. Eligible patients were aged 18 to 70, diagnosed with alopecia, deemed suitable for DPC therapy, and excluded if pregnant. Unfractionated whole blood was collected in Tempus Blood RNA tubes, and total RNA was extracted from that blood.

The source of this sequence is a woman aged 40 to 50 with alopecia areata. Some clones in this sample may be carry-over from other donors' samples. The chain is assembled from TRBV19 and TRBJ2-7, with 7 middle bases fitting TRBD1. The starting material was whole blood, obtained in connection with sensitization to the hapten diphenylcyclopropenone (DPC). The bases read TGTGCCAGTAGTAGGAAAGACAGGGACGAGCAGTACTTC. Translated, it gives CASSRKDRDEQYF.